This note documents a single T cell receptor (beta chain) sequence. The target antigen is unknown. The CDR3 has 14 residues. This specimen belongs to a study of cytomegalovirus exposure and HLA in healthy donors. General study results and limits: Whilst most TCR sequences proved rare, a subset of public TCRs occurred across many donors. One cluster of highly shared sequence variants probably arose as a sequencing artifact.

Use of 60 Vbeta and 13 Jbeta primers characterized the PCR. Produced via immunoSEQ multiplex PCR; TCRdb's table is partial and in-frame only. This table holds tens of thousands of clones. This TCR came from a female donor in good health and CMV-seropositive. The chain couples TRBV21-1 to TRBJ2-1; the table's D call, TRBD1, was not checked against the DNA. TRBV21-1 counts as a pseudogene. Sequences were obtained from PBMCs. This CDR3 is CASRYRDRVDEQFF. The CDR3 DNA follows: TGTGCCAGCAGGTACCGGGACAGGGTTGATGAGCAGTTCTTC.